This T cell receptor (beta chain) was found in a study of blood T cell repertoires in COVID-19. V lost 0 bases to trimming and J lost 4 bases; unmatched junction nucleotides: 3. CDR1 and CDR2 from the germline V gene are MGHRA and YSYEKL. CDR3 length equals 16 residues. The table came from immunoSEQ multiplex PCR; TCRdb's copy has only in-frame clones and leaves some out. The sample records 180,000 or so clones, about three quarters being singletons. The material sequenced was peripheral blood. The chain recombines TRBV4-1 with TRBJ1-5, with 10 nucleotides matching TRBD1. This TCR derives from a woman of 80 years or more with COVID-19, enrolled during active disease. The CDR3 loop is CASSQDEDRGNQPQHF. CDR3 in DNA: TGCGCCAGCAGCCAAGATGAGGACAGGGGGAATCAGCCCCAGCATTTT.